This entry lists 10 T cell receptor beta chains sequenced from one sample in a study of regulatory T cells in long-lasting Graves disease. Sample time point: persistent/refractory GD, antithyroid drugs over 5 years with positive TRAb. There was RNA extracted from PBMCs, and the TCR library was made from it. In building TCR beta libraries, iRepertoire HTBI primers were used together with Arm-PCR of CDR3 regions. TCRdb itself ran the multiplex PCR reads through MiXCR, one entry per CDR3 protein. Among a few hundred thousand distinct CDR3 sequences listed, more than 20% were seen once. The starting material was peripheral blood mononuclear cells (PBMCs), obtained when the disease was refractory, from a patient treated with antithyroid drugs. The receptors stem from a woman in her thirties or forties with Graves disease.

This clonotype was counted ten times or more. CDR3 region: CASSTHSKGYEQYF. The CDR3 DNA follows: TGTGCCAGCAGTACCCACAGTAAAGGCTACGAGCAGTACTTC. The genes are TRBV2 and TRBJ2-7; D not resolved. Germline lookup yields CDR1 SNHLY and CDR2 FYNNEI. Trimming took off 5 bases at V and 3 bases at J, with 14 bases between the two ends. The CDR3 totals 14 residues. Complete variable domain (other parts from reference TRBV2 and TRBJ2-7): EPEVTQTPSHQVTQMGQEVILRCVPISNHLYFYWYRQILGQKVEFLVSFYNNEISEKSEIFDDQFSVERPDGSNFTLKIRSTKLEDSAMYFCASSTHSKGYEQYFGPGTRLTVT.

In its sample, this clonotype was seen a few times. The CDR3 nucleotides are TGTGCCAGCAGTGGGGATACTAGCGCTTACAATGAGCAGTTCTTC. The encoded protein is CASSGDTSAYNEQFF. The V call is TRBV2, the J call TRBJ2-1; 7 bases agree with TRBD2. The ends lost 4 bases at V and 4 bases at J; junction bases unmatched: 7. Germline lookup yields CDR1 SNHLY and CDR2 FYNNEI. The CDR3 contains 15 residues. The full variable domain, its missing parts supplied by reference TRBV2 and TRBJ2-1, is EPEVTQTPSHQVTQMGQEVILRCVPISNHLYFYWYRQILGQKVEFLVSFYNNEISEKSEIFDDQFSVERPDGSNFTLKIRSTKLEDSAMYFCASSGDTSAYNEQFFGPGTRLTVL.

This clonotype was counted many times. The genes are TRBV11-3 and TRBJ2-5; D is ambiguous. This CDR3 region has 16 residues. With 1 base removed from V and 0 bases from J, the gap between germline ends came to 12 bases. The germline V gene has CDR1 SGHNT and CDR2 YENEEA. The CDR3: CASSLGETAYQETQYF. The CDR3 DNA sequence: TGTGCCAGCAGCTTAGGAGAGACCGCGTACCAAGAGACCCAGTACTTC.

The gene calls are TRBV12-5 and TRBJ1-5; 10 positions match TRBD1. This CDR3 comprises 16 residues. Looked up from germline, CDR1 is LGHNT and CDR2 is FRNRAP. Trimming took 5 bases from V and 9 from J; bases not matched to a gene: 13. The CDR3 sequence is CASGPLGQGMWLPQHF. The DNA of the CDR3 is TGTGCTAGTGGTCCCCTGGGACAGGGGATGTGGCTGCCCCAGCATTTT.

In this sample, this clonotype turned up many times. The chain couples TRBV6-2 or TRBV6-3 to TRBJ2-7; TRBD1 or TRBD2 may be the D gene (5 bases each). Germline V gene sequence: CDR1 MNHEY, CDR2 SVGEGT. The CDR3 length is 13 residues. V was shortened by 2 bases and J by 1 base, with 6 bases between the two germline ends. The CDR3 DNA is TGTGCCAGCAGTTACGGGGGATCCTACGAGCAGTACTTC. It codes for CASSYGGSYEQYF.

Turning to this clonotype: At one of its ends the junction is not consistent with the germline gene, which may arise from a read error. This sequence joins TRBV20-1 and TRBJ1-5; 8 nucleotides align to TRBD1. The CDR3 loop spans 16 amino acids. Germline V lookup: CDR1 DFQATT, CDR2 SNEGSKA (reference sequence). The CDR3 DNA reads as TGCAGTGCAAGAGGACAGGGTGAAAGGAGCAATCAGCCCCAGCATTTT. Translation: CSARGQGERSNQPQHF.

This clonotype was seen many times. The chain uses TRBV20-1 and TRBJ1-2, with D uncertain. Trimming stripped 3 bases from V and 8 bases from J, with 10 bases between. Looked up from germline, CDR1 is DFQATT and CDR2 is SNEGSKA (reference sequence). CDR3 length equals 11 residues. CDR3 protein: CSASLGGGYTF. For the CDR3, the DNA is TGCAGTGCTAGTCTAGGCGGAGGCTACACCTTC.

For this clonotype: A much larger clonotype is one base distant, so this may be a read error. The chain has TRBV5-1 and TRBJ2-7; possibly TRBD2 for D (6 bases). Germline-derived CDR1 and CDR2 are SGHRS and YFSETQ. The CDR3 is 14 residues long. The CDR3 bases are TGCGCCAGCAGCATGGGGGGAGATGGGTACGAGCGGTACTTC. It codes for CASSMGGDGYERYF.

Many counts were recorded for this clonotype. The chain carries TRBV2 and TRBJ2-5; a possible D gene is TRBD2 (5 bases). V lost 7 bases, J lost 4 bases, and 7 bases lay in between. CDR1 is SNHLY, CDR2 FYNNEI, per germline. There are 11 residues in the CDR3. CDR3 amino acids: CASTLVETQYF. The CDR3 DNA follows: TGTGCCAGCACACTAGTAGAGACCCAGTACTTC. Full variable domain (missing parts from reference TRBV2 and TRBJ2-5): EPEVTQTPSHQVTQMGQEVILRCVPISNHLYFYWYRQILGQKVEFLVSFYNNEISEKSEIFDDQFSVERPDGSNFTLKIRSTKLEDSAMYFCASTLVETQYFGPGTRLLVL.

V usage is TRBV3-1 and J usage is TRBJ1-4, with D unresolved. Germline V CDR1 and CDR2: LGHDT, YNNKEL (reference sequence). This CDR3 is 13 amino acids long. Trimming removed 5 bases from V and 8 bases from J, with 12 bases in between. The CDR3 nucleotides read TGTGCCAGCAGCTCCGGGCTAGGGGAAAAACTGTTTTTT. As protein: CASSSGLGEKLFF.